The following is a T cell receptor (beta chain) sequence with its context. The table lists this clonotype with a few counts. This clone's antigen is unknown. Base-call qualities are not available, and no considerably larger clone is one nucleotide away. The TCR beta CDR3 regions were amplified from the RNA transcripts. The TCR CDR3 was subjected to a first round of RT-PCR using the HTBI primer set and the Qiagen OneStep RT-PCR kit. Libraries were constructed in a second round of multiplex PCR, after which size selection and purification were carried out. Paired-end sequencing of the libraries was performed with 100 bp reads on an Illumina HiSeq2000. Processing in the source paper ran as follows. SOAPnuke was used to process the raw data, with reads discarded if the reads contained adapters or uncalled bases, had a mean Phred below 15, or lacked an exact constant-primer or identifier match. COPE v1.2.5 was used to merge the high-quality paired reads, and each unique nucleotide sequence was defined as a clonotype. MiTCR v1.1 was used to align the clonotypes against IMGT TRBV, TRBD and TRBJ reference segments. Analysis was restricted to V-J combinations with a frequency above 0.0001, which covered roughly 99% of repertoires. The TCS score was defined as F50 (clonal expansion) divided by E x V (chaos), with BLOSUM62-based TCRdist calculated between CDR3 peptides within each V-J. Welch's t-statistics and random forest reduced 500 to 650 V-J features to about 13, which were used in a naive Bayes classifier (R e1071). TCRdb reran the public reads through fastp at Q25 and MiXCR, keeping productive beta chains. Entries are consolidated by CDR3 protein sequence, retaining the most common genes and DNA. TCRdb's processing, not the study's, gives the V and J calls here. The sample records over 250,000 distinct CDR3 sequences, roughly 15% of which are singletons. The top ten clones comprise 34% of the sample.

This specimen belongs to a study of T cells in Graves' hyperthyroidism and ophthalmopathy (dated by TCRdb to the late 2010s). With regard to the full study: Peripheral blood was sampled at the time of initial diagnosis, prior to any treatment. A discovery cohort of roughly 96 patients, roughly 45 with Graves' ophthalmopathy and about 60 with stable Graves' hyperthyroidism, was used to find distinguishing TCR V-J signatures. Whether ophthalmopathy could be predicted prospectively was tested in an independent validation cohort made up of some 20 hyperthyroidism patients plus 17 patients who later progressed to ophthalmopathy. For training and testing, the roughly 93 patients in the discovery cohort were randomly divided in a 7:3 ratio. In addition, the study compared T-cell repertoires in thyroid tissue and in blood from about 6 Graves' hyperthyroidism patients. After blood sampling, hyperthyroidism patients were treated with methimazole at a starting dose of 30 mg daily, and ophthalmopathy patients were treated with high-dose intravenous methylprednisolone. The paper reports TCR Vbeta CDR3 sequencing of approximately 130 peripheral blood samples: approximately 41 ophthalmopathy, roughly 74 hyperthyroidism and around 17 progressor patients.

Ophthalmopathy patients had moderately to severely active disease, with a Clinical Activity Score of 3 or more, a NOSPECS grade of 4 or more, and a disease duration of less than 3 months. The study excluded patients with uncontrolled infections, other autoimmune diseases, pregnancy or lactation. Clinical symptoms, serum thyroxine and TRAb, thyroid ultrasound, and orbital computed tomography formed the basis for the diagnoses. PBMCs were isolated from about 9.2 ml of fresh peripheral blood by Ficoll-Paque density gradient centrifugation. Total RNA was extracted with Trizol reagent, and quality was checked on an Agilent 2100 Bioanalyzer. V was cut back by 3 bases and J by 4 bases, leaving a gap of 8 bases between them. The CDR3, from cysteine to phenylalanine, totals 13 residues. The kept DNA is CDR3 alone, 39 bases in frame from the first base. Via the germline V gene, CDR1 is SGDLS and CDR2 YYNGEE.

The full study reports these points: A 13 V-J signature model separated ophthalmopathy from stable hyperthyroidism, with around 88% sensitivity and about 81% specificity in cross-validation and 80%/75% in testing. In validation, the model predicted progression to ophthalmopathy with roughly 66% sensitivity and about 72% specificity, a median of around 6.6 months before onset. Sample size was not statistically predetermined, and investigators were not blinded to group allocation. Most expanded thyroid clonotypes (frequency above 0.001) were also detected in blood, a finding suggesting that blood repertoires may reflect thyroid immune responses.

The receptor's source is a woman aged 40 to 55 with Graves' ophthalmopathy. The V and J segments used are TRBV9 and TRBJ2-1, with the D gene uncertain. Sequenced: blood. CDR3 region: CASSAQSYNEQFF. Read as DNA, the sequence is TGTGCCAGCAGCGCCCAGAGTTACAATGAGCAGTTCTTC.